Each of the 2 T cell receptor beta chains below was sequenced from the same sample in a study of shared clonotypes between healthy human individuals. Some clones are missing from TCRdb's copy, which holds only in-frame ones; the method was immunoSEQ multiplex PCR. The data show about 560,000 clones, roughly four fifths seen once. The specimen sequenced was PBMCs. These receptors all stem from a woman aged 40 to 50 in good health. Some clones in this sample may be carry-over from other donors' samples.

V usage is TRBV30 and J usage is TRBJ1-2; weak D call: TRBD1 (6 bases). Trimming cost V 3 bases and J 4 bases, with 18 bases left between them. Germline CDR1 and CDR2: GTSNPN and SVGIG (reference sequence). The CDR3 has 15 amino acids. CDR3 sequence: CAWSDYGGAGYGYTF. As DNA, the CDR3 is TGTGCCTGGAGCGATTATGGGGGCGCTGGCTATGGCTACACCTTC.

The chain carries TRBV5-1 and TRBJ1-1; maybe TRBD1 (6 bases). CDR3 length: 15 residues. The V and J ends lost 4 bases and 0 bases respectively, with 13 bases between them. Germline V CDR1 and CDR2: SGHRS, YFSETQ. CDR3 sequence: CASSPGAGLNTEAFF. The DNA of the CDR3 is TGCGCCAGCAGCCCGGGGGCAGGTTTGAACACTGAAGCTTTCTTT.